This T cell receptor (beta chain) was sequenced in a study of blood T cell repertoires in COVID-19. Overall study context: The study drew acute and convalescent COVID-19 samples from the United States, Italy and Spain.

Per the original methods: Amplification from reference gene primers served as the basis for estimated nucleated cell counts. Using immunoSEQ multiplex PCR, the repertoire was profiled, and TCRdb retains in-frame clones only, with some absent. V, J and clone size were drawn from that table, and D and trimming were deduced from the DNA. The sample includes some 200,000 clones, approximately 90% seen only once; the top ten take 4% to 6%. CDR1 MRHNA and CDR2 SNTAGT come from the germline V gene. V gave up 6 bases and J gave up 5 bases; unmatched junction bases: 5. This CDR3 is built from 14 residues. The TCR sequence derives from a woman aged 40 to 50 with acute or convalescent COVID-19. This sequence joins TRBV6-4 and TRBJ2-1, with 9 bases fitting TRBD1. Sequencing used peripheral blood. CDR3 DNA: TGTGCCAGCAGCGGGACAGGGTCCCACAATGAGCAGTTCTTC. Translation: CASSGTGSHNEQFF.